This T cell receptor (beta chain) came from a study of blood T cell repertoires in COVID-19. Background on the study: Collection of acute and convalescent COVID-19 samples took place in the United States, Italy and Spain. The cDNA or gDNA used as material had been derived from T cells, B-cell-depleted T cells, or PBMCs.

Germline CDR1 and CDR2: SGHDT and YYEEEE. V lost 4 bases and J 7 bases, leaving 17 bases between the germline ends. There are 14 residues in the CDR3. Assay: immunoSEQ multiplex PCR; the TCRdb copy retains only in-frame clones and omits some. The data show over 90,000 clones, roughly four fifths seen once. It was during active infection that Seattle patients were enrolled and then longitudinally followed. The gene calls are TRBV5-6 and TRBJ2-5; D may be TRBD1 (6 bases). The sequencing sample was made of peripheral blood. This TCR was recovered from a man aged 80 or over with COVID-19, enrolled during active disease. This chain's CDR3 is CASSRRPLGGTQYF. DNA for the CDR3: TGTGCCAGCAGCCGCCGGCCTCTAGGGGGGACCCAGTACTTC.